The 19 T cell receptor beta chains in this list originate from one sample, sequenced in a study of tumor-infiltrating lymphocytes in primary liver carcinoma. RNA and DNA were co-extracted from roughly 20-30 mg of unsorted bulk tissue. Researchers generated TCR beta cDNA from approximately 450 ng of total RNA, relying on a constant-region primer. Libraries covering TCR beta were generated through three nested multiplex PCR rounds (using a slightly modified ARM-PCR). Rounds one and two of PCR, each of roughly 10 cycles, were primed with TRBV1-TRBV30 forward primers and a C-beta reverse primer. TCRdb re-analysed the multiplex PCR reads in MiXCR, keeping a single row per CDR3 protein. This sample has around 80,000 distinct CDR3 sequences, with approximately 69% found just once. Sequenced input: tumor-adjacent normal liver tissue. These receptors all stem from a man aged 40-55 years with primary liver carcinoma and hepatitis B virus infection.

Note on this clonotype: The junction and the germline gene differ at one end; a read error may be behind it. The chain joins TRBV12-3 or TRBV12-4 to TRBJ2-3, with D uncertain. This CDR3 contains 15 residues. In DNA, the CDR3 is TGTACCAGCAGTTCTCATTCAAGCTGCACAGATACGCAGTATTTT. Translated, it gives CTSSSHSSCTDTQYF.

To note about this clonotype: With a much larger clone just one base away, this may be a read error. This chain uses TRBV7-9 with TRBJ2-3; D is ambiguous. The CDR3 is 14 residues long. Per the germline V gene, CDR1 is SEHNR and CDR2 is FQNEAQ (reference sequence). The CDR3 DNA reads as TGTGCCAGCAGCTTAGCCCAGGCTGGGGATATGCAGTATTTT. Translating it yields CASSLAQAGDMQYF.

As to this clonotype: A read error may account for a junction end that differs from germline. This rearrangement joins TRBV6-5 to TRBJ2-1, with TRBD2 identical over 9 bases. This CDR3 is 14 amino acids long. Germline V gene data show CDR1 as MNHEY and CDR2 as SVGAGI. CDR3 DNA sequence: TGTGCCAGCAGACGACTAGCGGATTACAATGAGCACTTCTTC. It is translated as CASRRLADYNEHFF.

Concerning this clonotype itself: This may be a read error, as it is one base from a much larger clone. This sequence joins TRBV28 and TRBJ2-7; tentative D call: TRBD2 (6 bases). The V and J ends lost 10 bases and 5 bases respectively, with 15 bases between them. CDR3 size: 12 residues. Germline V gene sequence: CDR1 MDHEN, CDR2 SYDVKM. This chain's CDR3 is CATDGGSHEQYF. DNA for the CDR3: TGTGCCACAGACGGGGGATCGCACGAGCAGTACTTC.

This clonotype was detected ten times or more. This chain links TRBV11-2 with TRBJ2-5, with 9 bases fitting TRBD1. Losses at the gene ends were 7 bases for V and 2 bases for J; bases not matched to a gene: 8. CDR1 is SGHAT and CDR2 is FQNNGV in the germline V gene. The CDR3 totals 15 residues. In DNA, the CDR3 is TGTGCCAGCAACAGGACAGGGGCCAGGCAAGAGACCCAGTACTTC. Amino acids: CASNRTGARQETQYF.

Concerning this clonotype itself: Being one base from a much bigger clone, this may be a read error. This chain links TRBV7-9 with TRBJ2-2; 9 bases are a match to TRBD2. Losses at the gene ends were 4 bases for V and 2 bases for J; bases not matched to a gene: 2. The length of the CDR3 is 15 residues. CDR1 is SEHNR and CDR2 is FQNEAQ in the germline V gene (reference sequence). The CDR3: CASSSSGINTGELFF. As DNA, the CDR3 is TGTGCCAGCAGCTCTAGCGGGATCAACACCGGGGAGCTGTTTTTT.

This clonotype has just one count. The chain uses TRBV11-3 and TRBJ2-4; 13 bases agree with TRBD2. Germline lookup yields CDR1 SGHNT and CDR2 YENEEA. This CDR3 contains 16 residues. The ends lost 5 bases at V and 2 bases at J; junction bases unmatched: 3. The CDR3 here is CASSAGTSGTKNIQYF. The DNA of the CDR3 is TGTGCCAGCAGCGCCGGGACTAGCGGGACCAAAAACATTCAGTACTTC.

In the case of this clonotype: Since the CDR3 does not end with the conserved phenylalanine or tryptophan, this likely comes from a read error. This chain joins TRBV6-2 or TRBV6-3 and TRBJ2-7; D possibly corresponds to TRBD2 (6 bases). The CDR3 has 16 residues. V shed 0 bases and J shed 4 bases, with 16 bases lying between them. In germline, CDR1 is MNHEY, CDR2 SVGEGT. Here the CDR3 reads CASSYSIVTGDYEQYL. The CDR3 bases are TGTGCCAGCAGTTACTCGATTGTGACGGGAGATTACGAGCAGTACCTC.

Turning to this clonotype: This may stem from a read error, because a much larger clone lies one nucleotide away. In nucleotides, the CDR3 is TGCAGTGCTAGAGGTCGGCTACCACTGGCAGGGGGGTTCTACGAGCAGTACTTC. It yields the protein CSARGRLPLAGGFYEQYF. The gene calls are TRBV20-1 and TRBJ2-7, with TRBD1 as a possible D gene (7 bases). V was pared by 1 base and J by 3 bases, with 25 bases between. The CDR3 contains 18 residues. CDR1 and CDR2 (germline): DFQATT, SNEGSKA (reference sequence).

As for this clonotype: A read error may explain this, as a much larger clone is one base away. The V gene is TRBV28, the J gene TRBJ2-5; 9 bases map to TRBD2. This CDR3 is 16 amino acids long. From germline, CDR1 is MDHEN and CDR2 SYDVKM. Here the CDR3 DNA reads TGTGCCAGCAGTGGCGAGCGGGAGGAGAACCAAGAGTCCCAGTACTTC. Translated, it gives CASSGEREENQESQYF. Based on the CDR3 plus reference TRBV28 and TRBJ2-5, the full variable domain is DVKVTQSSRYLVKRTGEKVFLECVQDMDHENMFWYRQDPGLGLRLIYFSYDVKMKEKGDIPEGYSVSREKKERFSLILESASTNQTSMYLCASSGEREENQESQYFGPGTRLLVL.

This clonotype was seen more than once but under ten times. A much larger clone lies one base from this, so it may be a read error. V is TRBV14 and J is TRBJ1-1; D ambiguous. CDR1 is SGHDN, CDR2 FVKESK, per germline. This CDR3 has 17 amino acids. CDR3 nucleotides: TGTGCCAGCAACCAAGACCCACTGTGGGCCTCACACACTGAAGCTTTCTTT. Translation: CASNQDPLWASHTEAFF.

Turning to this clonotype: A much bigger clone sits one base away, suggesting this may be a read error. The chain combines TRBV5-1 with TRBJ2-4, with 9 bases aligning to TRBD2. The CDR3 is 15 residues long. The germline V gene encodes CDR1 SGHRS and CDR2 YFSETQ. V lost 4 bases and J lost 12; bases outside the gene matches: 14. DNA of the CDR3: TGCGCCAGCAGCAGCGGACTAGCGATCTCGGACACTCAGTACTTC. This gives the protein CASSSGLAISDTQYF.

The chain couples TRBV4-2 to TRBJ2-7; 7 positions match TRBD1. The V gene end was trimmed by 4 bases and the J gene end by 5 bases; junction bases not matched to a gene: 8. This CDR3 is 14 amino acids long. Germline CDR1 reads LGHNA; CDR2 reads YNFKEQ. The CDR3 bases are TGTGCCAGCAGCCCCCCGACAGGGCCCAACGAGCAGTACTTC. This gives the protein CASSPPTGPNEQYF.

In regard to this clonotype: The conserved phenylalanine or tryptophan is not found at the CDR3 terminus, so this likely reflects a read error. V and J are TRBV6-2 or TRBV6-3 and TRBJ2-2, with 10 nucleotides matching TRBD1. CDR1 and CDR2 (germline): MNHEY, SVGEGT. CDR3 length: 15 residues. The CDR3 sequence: CASRTGTGDTRELFL. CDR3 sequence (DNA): TGTGCCAGCAGGACTGGGACAGGGGACACCCGGGAGCTGTTTTTA.

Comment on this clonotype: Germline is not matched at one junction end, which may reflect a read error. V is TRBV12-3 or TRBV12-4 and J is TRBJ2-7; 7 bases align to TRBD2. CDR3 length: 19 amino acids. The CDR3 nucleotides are TGTGTCAGCAGTTCCTCAAGGGAGAGGCGGGAGCGTTTATCCTACGAGCAGTACTTC. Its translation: CVSSSSRERRERLSYEQYF.

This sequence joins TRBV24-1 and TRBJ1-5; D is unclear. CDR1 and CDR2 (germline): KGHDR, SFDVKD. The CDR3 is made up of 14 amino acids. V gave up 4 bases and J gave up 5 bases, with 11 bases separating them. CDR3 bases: TGTGCCACCAGTGACCGGGAGAACTATCAGCCCCAGCATTTT. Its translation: CATSDRENYQPQHF.

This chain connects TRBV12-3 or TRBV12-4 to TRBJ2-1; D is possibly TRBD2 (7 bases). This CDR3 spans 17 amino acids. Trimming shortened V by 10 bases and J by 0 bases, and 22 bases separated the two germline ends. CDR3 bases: TGTGCCAACGGGGAGGGGGGTGGGTCTCCCTCCTACAATGAGCAGTTCTTC. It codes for CANGEGGGSPSYNEQFF.

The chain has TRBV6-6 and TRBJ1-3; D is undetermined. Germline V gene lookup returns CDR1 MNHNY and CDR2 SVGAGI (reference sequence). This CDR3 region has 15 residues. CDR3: CAGSHETYSGNTIYF. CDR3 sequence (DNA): TGTGCTGGCAGTCATGAAACATACTCTGGAAACACCATATATTTT.

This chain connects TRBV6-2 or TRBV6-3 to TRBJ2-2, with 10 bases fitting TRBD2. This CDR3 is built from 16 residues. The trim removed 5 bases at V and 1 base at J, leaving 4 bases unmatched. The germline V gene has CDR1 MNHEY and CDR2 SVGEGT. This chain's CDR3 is CASSPSGSRNTGELFF. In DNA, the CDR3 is TGTGCCAGCAGTCCTAGCGGGAGTCGGAACACCGGGGAGCTGTTTTTT.